The 26 T cell receptor beta chains below come from one sample, sequenced in a study of identical twins. Each CDR3 protein gets one entry after TCRdb re-called the 5' RACE reads with MiXCR. This sample has around 490,000 distinct CDR3 sequences; roughly 13% occur once, and the top ten carry around 0.98%. This same sample was also taken into another study, of yellow fever vaccine responses in identical twins.

Input material: CD4+ T cells sorted from blood. The receptor source for this set is a woman in her late teens or twenties in good health.

The chain carries TRBV20-1 and TRBJ2-3; D not certain. CDR3 length: 13 amino acids. CDR1 and CDR2 (germline): DFQATT, SNEGSKA (reference sequence). The V gene lost 8 bases and the J gene lost 0 bases, with 12 bases spanning the gap. In DNA form, the CDR3 reads TGCAGTACTGGGCGGCATAGCACAGATACGCAGTATTTT. This codes for CSTGRHSTDTQYF.

The table lists this clonotype with a few counts. Here the CDR3 reads CASSLGRDYSYEQYF. The CDR3 DNA reads as TGCGCCAGCAGCTTGGGTCGGGACTACTCCTACGAGCAGTACTTC. The J gene is TRBJ2-7, the V gene TRBV5-1; the match to TRBD2 covers 7 bases. The V segment lost 0 bases and the J segment 0 bases; nucleotides outside the gene matches: 3. Germline lookup yields CDR1 SGHRS and CDR2 YFSETQ. This CDR3 has 15 amino acids.

This clonotype was seen only a few times. The chain couples TRBV7-8 to TRBJ2-1; tentative D call: TRBD1 (7 bases). The germline V gene encodes CDR1 SGHVS and CDR2 FQNEAQ. The CDR3 covers 12 residues. V lost 5 bases and J lost 11, with 13 bases in between. CDR3 amino acids: CASSAGQIKQFF. In DNA, the CDR3 is TGTGCCAGCAGCGCGGGACAGATCAAGCAGTTCTTC.

The table lists this clonotype with many counts. J is TRBJ2-1 and V is TRBV20-1; D may be TRBD1 or TRBD2 (5 bases each). The CDR3 has 13 amino acids. The V end was cut by 6 bases, the J end by 5 bases, with 14 bases between. Germline CDR1 is DFQATT and CDR2 is SNEGSKA (reference sequence). CDR3 protein: CSARGDSDNEQFF. In DNA, the CDR3 is TGCAGTGCAAGGGGTGATAGCGACAATGAGCAGTTCTTC.

V gene TRBV9 combines with J gene TRBJ2-5, with TRBD1 matching 7 bases. The CDR3 loop spans 14 amino acids. Germline V gene lookup returns CDR1 SGDLS and CDR2 YYNGEE. The ends lost 4 bases at V and 2 bases at J; junction bases unmatched: 5. In DNA, the CDR3 is TGTGCCAGCAGCCCAGGGACAGATCAAGAGACCCAGTACTTC. It encodes CASSPGTDQETQYF.

This clonotype came up many times. The chain is built from TRBV4-3 and TRBJ2-2; D is ambiguous. Germline CDR1 LGHNA, CDR2 YSLEER. Between the trimmed V and J ends, which lost 0 bases and 6 bases, there was a span of 8 bases. The CDR3 covers 14 residues. The CDR3 spells CASSQDLVPGELFF. CDR3 nucleotides: TGCGCCAGCAGCCAAGATCTGGTCCCCGGGGAGCTGTTTTTT.

In its sample, this clonotype was seen a few times. The chain uses TRBV5-1 and TRBJ1-1; D remains ambiguous. The V gene lost 2 bases and the J gene lost 5 bases, with 13 bases spanning the gap. This CDR3 is built from 14 residues. CDR1 is SGHRS and CDR2 is YFSETQ in the germline V gene. CDR3 in DNA: TGCGCCAGCAGCTTTGCAGGAACGAGGACTGAAGCTTTCTTT. Its translation is CASSFAGTRTEAFF.

Only a few counts were recorded for this clonotype. The chain joins TRBV28 to TRBJ2-3; 10 bases agree with TRBD2. Unmatched junction bases numbered 11, after V lost 6 bases and J lost 2 bases. CDR1 is MDHEN, CDR2 SYDVKM, per germline. The CDR3 runs to 17 residues. The CDR3 spells CASRPASLAGFTDTQYF. The CDR3 DNA sequence: TGTGCCAGCAGACCAGCCTCACTAGCGGGGTTCACAGATACGCAGTATTTT. Filled out from reference TRBV28 and TRBJ2-3, the complete variable domain reads DVKVTQSSRYLVKRTGEKVFLECVQDMDHENMFWYRQDPGLGLRLIYFSYDVKMKEKGDIPEGYSVSREKKERFSLILESASTNQTSMYLCASRPASLAGFTDTQYFGPGTRLTVL.

This clonotype was seen more than once but under ten times. V gene TRBV3-1 combines with J gene TRBJ2-7; TRBD2 matches 9 bases. The CDR3 consists of 16 residues. Germline CDR1 reads LGHDT; CDR2 reads YNNKEL (reference sequence). Trimming cost V 0 bases and J 6 bases; bases outside gene matches: 9. The CDR3 DNA sequence: TGTGCCAGCAGCCAAGATGTGCTAGCGGGACGCGGCGAGCAGTACTTC. It encodes CASSQDVLAGRGEQYF.

This clonotype was seen many times. This chain links TRBV6-2 or TRBV6-3 with TRBJ1-2; D gene uncertain. CDR1 is MNHEY, CDR2 SVGEGT, per germline. V gave up 8 bases and J gave up 8 bases, with 18 bases separating them. This CDR3 is built from 13 residues. The CDR3 nucleotides read TGTGCCAGCCGATTAGCCCCTGGTGGCGGCTACACCTTC. Amino acid sequence: CASRLAPGGGYTF.

The chain is built from TRBV20-1 and TRBJ2-3; 7 bases fit TRBD2. Germline V gene data show CDR1 as DFQATT and CDR2 as SNEGSKA (reference sequence). The V and J ends lost 5 bases and 2 bases, in that order; junction bases with no gene match: 10. This CDR3 is built from 15 residues. The CDR3 DNA reads TGCAGTGCTGGGGGGGGTTCGGCCCTCACAGATACGCAGTATTTT. Protein product: CSAGGGSALTDTQYF.

This clonotype has at least ten counts. The chain employs TRBV11-1 and TRBJ2-6; D might be TRBD1 or TRBD2, each matching 5 bases. CDR3 length: 19 residues. CDR1 and CDR2 from the germline V gene are SGHAT and FQDESV (reference sequence). Trimming took 4 bases from V and 0 from J, leaving 19 bases between them. CDR3 in amino acids: CASSSLRGNPLSGANVLTF. The CDR3 region has the DNA TGTGCCAGCAGCTCCCTGAGGGGAAACCCCCTCTCTGGGGCCAACGTCCTGACTTTC. Supplemented by reference TRBV11-1 and TRBJ2-6, the full variable domain reads EAEVAQSPRYKITEKSQAVAFWCDPISGHATLYWYRQILGQGPELLVQFQDESVVDDSQLPKDRFSAERLKGVDSTLKIQPAELGDSAMYLCASSSLRGNPLSGANVLTFGAGSRLTVL.

This rearrangement joins TRBV19 to TRBJ2-7; TRBD1 matches 12 bases. CDR1 is LNHDA, CDR2 SQIVND, per germline (reference sequence). V lost 7 bases to trimming and J lost 7 bases; unmatched junction nucleotides: 8. The CDR3 has 14 amino acids. The CDR3: CASTPGGQGAEQYF. For the CDR3, the DNA is TGTGCCAGTACCCCAGGGGGACAGGGGGCAGAGCAGTACTTC.

This clonotype occurred a few times. The J gene is TRBJ2-7, the V gene TRBV7-2; D possibly corresponds to TRBD1 (5 bases). Trimming took 5 bases from V and 1 from J, leaving 12 bases between them. This CDR3 is 14 amino acids long. Germline V lookup: CDR1 SGHTA, CDR2 FQGNSA. The CDR3 loop reads CASSKDTRSYEQYF. The CDR3, as DNA: TGTGCCAGCAGCAAGGACACCCGATCCTACGAGCAGTACTTC. Full variable domain (missing parts from reference TRBV7-2 and TRBJ2-7): GAGVSQSPSNKVTEKGKDVELRCDPISGHTALYWYRQSLGQGLEFLIYFQGNSAPDKSGLPSDRFSAERTGGSVSTLTIQRTQQEDSAVYLCASSKDTRSYEQYFGPGTRLTVT.

This clonotype has a count of ten or more. The chain recombines TRBV12-3 or TRBV12-4 with TRBJ1-2, with D possibly being TRBD1 (5 bases). V gave up 0 bases and J gave up 3 bases, with 8 bases separating them. The CDR3 loop spans 14 amino acids. CDR3: CASSLARGDYGYTF. CDR3 nucleotide sequence: TGTGCCAGCAGTTTAGCGCGAGGGGACTATGGCTACACCTTC.

The CDR3 loop is CSARFIGAISSYNEQFF. The CDR3 DNA is TGCAGTGCTAGGTTCATCGGGGCCATTAGCTCCTACAATGAGCAGTTCTTC. The J gene is TRBJ2-1, the V gene TRBV20-1; tentatively, D is TRBD1 or TRBD2 (5 bases each). The germline CDR1 and CDR2 sequences are DFQATT and SNEGSKA (reference sequence). The CDR3 is 17 residues long. The V and J ends lost 3 bases and 0 bases respectively, with 18 bases between them.

This clonotype has at least ten counts. This chain uses TRBV4-3 with TRBJ2-1; no clear D. Deletions cut 5 bases from V and 0 bases from J, with 14 bases between. This CDR3 has 16 residues. Per germline, CDR1 LGHNA and CDR2 YSLEER. This chain's CDR3 is CASSSSAYSSYNEQFF. CDR3 nucleotides: TGCGCCAGCAGCTCTAGTGCTTACAGCTCCTACAATGAGCAGTTCTTC.

In this sample, this clonotype turned up a few times. J is TRBJ2-1 and V is TRBV20-1; 10 bases map to TRBD2. Germline CDR1 DFQATT, CDR2 SNEGSKA (reference sequence). The junction had 8 bases not matched to a gene; V was cut back by 3 bases and J by 6 bases. The CDR3 extends over 15 amino acids. DNA for the CDR3: TGCAGTGCTAGCGAAACCCTAGCGGGGGTCAATGAGCAGTTCTTC. Translating gives CSASETLAGVNEQFF.

In regard to this clonotype: Relative to the germline gene, one junction end is altered; a read error may explain this. The V and J genes are TRBV10-3 and TRBJ2-3; 9 bases fit TRBD1. This CDR3 is built from 12 residues. CDR1 ENHRY and CDR2 SYGVKD come from the germline V gene. CDR3 sequence (DNA): TGTGCCATCAGTGAGTTAGGGACAGGGCCGCATTTT. It is translated as CAISELGTGPHF.

The sample holds many counts of this clonotype. The chain recombines TRBV24-1 with TRBJ2-7; no firm D call. This CDR3 comprises 13 residues. V was clipped by 12 bases and J by 0 bases, with 14 bases between them. Per the germline V gene, CDR1 is KGHDR and CDR2 is SFDVKD. The CDR3 coding sequence is TGTGCCCAGCCCATTCCAGTCTCCTACGAGCAGTACTTC. Amino acids: CAQPIPVSYEQYF.

V and J are TRBV6-1 and TRBJ2-7; TRBD1 might be the D (6 bases). Germline lookup yields CDR1 MNHNS and CDR2 SASEGT. This CDR3 has 13 residues. Deletions cut 7 bases from V and 3 bases from J, with 13 bases between. CDR3 protein: CASTRQGNYEQYF. In DNA form, the CDR3 reads TGTGCCAGCACCCGGCAGGGGAACTACGAGCAGTACTTC.

The chain has TRBV11-2 and TRBJ2-3, with TRBD2 identical over 7 bases. This CDR3 has 13 amino acids. CDR1 and CDR2 (germline): SGHAT, FQNNGV. J gave up 5 bases and V 6 bases, and 5 bases lay outside the gene matches. CDR3 in amino acids: CASSPGTKDTQYF. For the CDR3, the DNA is TGTGCCAGCAGTCCCGGGACTAAAGATACGCAGTATTTT.

This clonotype came up many times. The chain carries TRBV5-1 and TRBJ2-1; 8 nucleotides align to TRBD2. The germline V gene encodes CDR1 SGHRS and CDR2 YFSETQ. There are 14 residues in the CDR3. After removal of 3 bases from V and 7 bases from J, the junction contained 6 bases not matched to a gene. This CDR3 is CASSSSGGANEQFF. The CDR3 coding sequence is TGCGCCAGCAGCTCTTCCGGGGGGGCTAATGAGCAGTTCTTC.

The V and J genes are TRBV3-1 and TRBJ2-1; the D gene is possibly TRBD2 (6 bases). Trimming shortened V by 6 bases and J by 6 bases, and 15 bases separated the two germline ends. Germline V CDR1 and CDR2: LGHDT, YNNKEL (reference sequence). The CDR3 runs 14 residues. CDR3 sequence: CASRLSGSSNEQFF. DNA for the CDR3: TGTGCCAGCAGACTTTCCGGGAGTAGCAATGAGCAGTTCTTC.

This clonotype has only a few counts. The chain joins TRBV7-2 to TRBJ2-2; 8 bases line up with TRBD2. The CDR3 totals 17 residues. Germline assignment: CDR1 SGHTA and CDR2 FQGNSA. Losses at the gene ends were 2 bases for V and 4 bases for J; bases not matched to a gene: 9. In DNA form, the CDR3 reads TGTGCCAGCAGCTTACGGGGGGGGTTACAGGGCACCGGGGAGCTGTTTTTT. Residues: CASSLRGGLQGTGELFF.

V gene TRBV2 combines with J gene TRBJ2-1; D perhaps matches TRBD2 (6 bases). Germline V gene sequence: CDR1 SNHLY, CDR2 FYNNEI. The CDR3 has 14 residues. The CDR3 DNA is TGTGCAAAAAAAGGAGGGGACTGGTACAATGAGCAGTTCTTC. This translates into CAKKGGDWYNEQFF. Full variable domain (rest looked up from reference TRBV2 and TRBJ2-1): EPEVTQTPSHQVTQMGQEVILRCVPISNHLYFYWYRQILGQKVEFLVSFYNNEISEKSEIFDDQFSVERPDGSNFTLKIRSTKLEDSAMYFCAKKGGDWYNEQFFGPGTRLTVL.